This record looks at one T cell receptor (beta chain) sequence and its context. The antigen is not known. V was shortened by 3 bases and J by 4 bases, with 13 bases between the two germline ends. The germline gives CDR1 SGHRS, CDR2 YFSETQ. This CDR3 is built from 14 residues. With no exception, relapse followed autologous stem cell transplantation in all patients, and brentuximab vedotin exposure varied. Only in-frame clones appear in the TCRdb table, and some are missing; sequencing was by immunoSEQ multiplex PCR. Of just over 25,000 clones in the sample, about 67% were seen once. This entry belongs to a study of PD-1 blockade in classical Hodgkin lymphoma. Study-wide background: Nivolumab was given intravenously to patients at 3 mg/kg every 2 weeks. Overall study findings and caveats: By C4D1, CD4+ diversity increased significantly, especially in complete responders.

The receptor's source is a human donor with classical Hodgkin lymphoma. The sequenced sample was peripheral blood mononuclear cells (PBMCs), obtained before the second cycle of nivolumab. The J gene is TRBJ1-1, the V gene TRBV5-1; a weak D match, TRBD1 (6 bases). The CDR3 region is CASSWGRGSTEAFF. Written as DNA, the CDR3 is TGCGCCAGCAGCTGGGGCAGGGGCTCCACTGAAGCTTTCTTT.